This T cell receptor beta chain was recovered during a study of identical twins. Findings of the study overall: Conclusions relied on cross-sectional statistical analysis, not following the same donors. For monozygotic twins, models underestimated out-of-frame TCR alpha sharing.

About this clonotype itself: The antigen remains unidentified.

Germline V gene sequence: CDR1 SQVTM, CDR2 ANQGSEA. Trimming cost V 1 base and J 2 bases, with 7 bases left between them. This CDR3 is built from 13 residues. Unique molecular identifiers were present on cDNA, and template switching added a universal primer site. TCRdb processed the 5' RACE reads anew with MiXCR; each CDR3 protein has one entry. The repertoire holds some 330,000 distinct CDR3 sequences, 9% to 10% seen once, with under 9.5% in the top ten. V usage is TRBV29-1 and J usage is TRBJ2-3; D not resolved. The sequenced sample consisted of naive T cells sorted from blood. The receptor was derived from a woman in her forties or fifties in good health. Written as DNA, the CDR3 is TGCAGCGTTGAAGTAGGGTCCACAGATACGCAGTATTTT. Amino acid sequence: CSVEVGSTDTQYF.